These 6 T cell receptor beta chains were sequenced from one sample in a study of Ad26.COV2.S vaccination and SARS-CoV-2 variants. Assay used: immunoSEQ multiplex PCR; TCRdb lists only in-frame clones, some missing. The sample shows 440,000 or so clones, roughly 87% of them seen only once. This sample's treatment: around 19 received Ad26.COV2.S at low or high dose, single or two shots; roughly five received placebo; per-sample allocation not given. Repertoires come from day 63 after the first vaccine or placebo injection. The sample consisted of peripheral blood, taken in a trial of Ad26.COV2.S vaccine versus placebo. The source of these receptors is a person aged 18-65 years who received the Ad26.COV2.S COVID-19 vaccine or a placebo.

This rearrangement joins TRBV11-2 to TRBJ2-1, with D possibly matching TRBD2 (6 bases). This CDR3 is 14 amino acids long. V gave up 5 bases and J gave up 6 bases, with 14 bases separating them. Germline V lookup: CDR1 SGHAT, CDR2 FQNNGV. CDR3 sequence (DNA): TGTGCCAGCAGCCTCCTCGGGCGGGGCAATGAGCAGTTCTTC. Protein product: CASSLLGRGNEQFF.

The sample holds a few counts of this clone. The rearrangement joins TRBV29-1 to TRBJ2-7, with D perhaps matching TRBD2 (6 bases). Trimming removed 1 base from V and 2 bases from J, with 6 bases in between. Germline CDR1 is SQVTM and CDR2 is ANQGSEA. The CDR3 is 12 amino acids. DNA for the CDR3: TGCAGCGTTGAAGGGGGGGCCTACGAGCAGTACTTC. It specifies CSVEGGAYEQYF.

V is TRBV30 and J is TRBJ1-6; no firm D call. V lost 5 bases, J lost 10 bases, and 21 bases lay in between. CDR1 is GTSNPN, CDR2 SVGIG, per germline (reference sequence). The CDR3 sequence is 15 residues long. CDR3 in amino acids: CAWDQVVGGGSPLHF. The CDR3 DNA sequence: TGTGCCTGGGACCAGGTTGTAGGCGGCGGATCACCCCTCCACTTT.

J is TRBJ2-7 and V is TRBV9, with no clear D. The CDR3 is 15 residues long. CDR1 SGDLS and CDR2 YYNGEE come from the germline V gene. V was cut by 0 bases and J by 0 bases, with 10 bases left in between. The CDR3 protein is CASSVGTESSYEQYF. In nucleotides, the CDR3 is TGTGCCAGCAGCGTAGGGACGGAGAGCTCCTACGAGCAGTACTTC. Based on the CDR3 plus reference TRBV9 and TRBJ2-7, the full variable domain is DSGVTQTPKHLITATGQRVTLRCSPRSGDLSVYWYQQSLDQGLQFLIQYYNGEERAKGNILERFSAQQFPDLHSELNLSSLELGDSALYFCASSVGTESSYEQYFGPGTRLTVT.

This clone appeared once. This sequence joins TRBV6-5 and TRBJ2-2; no firm D call. This CDR3 comprises 15 residues. V was pared by 6 bases and J by 7 bases, with 18 bases between. Germline values: CDR1 MNHEY, CDR2 SVGAGI. The CDR3 reads CASRPDLSPGGELFF. CDR3 in DNA: TGTGCCAGCAGACCTGACCTTAGCCCCGGCGGGGAGCTGTTTTTT.

The V call is TRBV15, the J call TRBJ1-2; TRBD1 is a possible D gene (6 bases). This CDR3 spans 16 amino acids. Per the germline V gene, CDR1 is LNHNV and CDR2 is YYDKDF (reference sequence). V lost 1 base, J lost 0 bases, and 12 bases lay in between. The CDR3 sequence is CATSRGGEGANYGYTF. In DNA form, the CDR3 reads TGTGCCACCAGCAGAGGGGGTGAGGGGGCTAACTATGGCTACACCTTC.